The following is a T cell receptor (beta chain) sequence with its context. The data belong to a study of blood T cell repertoires in COVID-19. At the level of the study: Sample material is recorded as cDNA or gDNA derived from T cells, B-cell-depleted T cells, or PBMCs.

Study processing details: For nucleated cells, counts were estimated from reference gene primer amplification. TCRdb's copy holds only in-frame clones and misses some; the assay was immunoSEQ multiplex PCR. Clone size and V and J calls were adopted from that table, with D and trimming inferred from the DNA. The table includes 200,000 to 300,000 clones, 70% to 90% detected once. The CDR3 extends over 12 amino acids. Trimming shortened V by 8 bases and J by 5 bases, and 9 bases separated the two germline ends. Germline-derived CDR1 and CDR2 are SGHTA and FQGTGA. This chain links TRBV7-3 with TRBJ2-2; no reliable D call. Input material: peripheral blood. The TCR was taken from a human donor in a cohort sampled during active COVID-19. DNA of the CDR3: TGTGCCAGCGCTCCCGGGACCGGGGAGCTGTTTTTT. It yields the protein CASAPGTGELFF.